This TCR beta chain stems from a study of blood T cell repertoires in COVID-19. Study-level background: COVID-19 samples, acute and convalescent, were from the United States, Italy and Spain. PBMCs, B-cell-depleted T cells, or T cells were the source of the cDNA or gDNA that made up the material.

V shed 0 bases and J 5 bases; nucleotides not matched to a gene: 5. Germline V gene lookup returns CDR1 LGHNA and CDR2 YNFKEQ. The CDR3 extends over 15 amino acids. Seattle participants joined during active infection and were tracked over time. As handled by the study authors: Reference gene primer amplification gave estimated nucleated cell counts. Repertoires were generated with immunoSEQ multiplex PCR, while TCRdb's copy carries only in-frame clones and drops some. V, J and clone size derive from that table, while D and trimming were established from the DNA sequence. The table includes about 170,000 clones, around 82% detected once.

The source is a man aged 80 or over with COVID-19, enrolled during active disease. The sample was peripheral blood. This chain connects TRBV4-2 to TRBJ1-1; 8 nucleotides line up with TRBD1. CDR3 amino acids: CASSQDGQGGTEAFF. DNA of the CDR3: TGTGCCAGCAGCCAAGATGGACAGGGAGGGACTGAAGCTTTCTTT.